What follows are 26 T cell receptor beta chains derived from one specimen sequenced in a study of blood T cell repertoires in COVID-19. Using immunoSEQ multiplex PCR, the repertoire was profiled, and TCRdb retains in-frame clones only, with some absent. The sample lists 65,000 to 100,000 clones; around 90% were seen once. Sequenced sample: peripheral blood. The source is a woman older than 75 with acute or convalescent COVID-19.

This chain connects TRBV7-6 to TRBJ2-1; tentative D call: TRBD2 (6 bases). The CDR3 spans 17 residues. Germline V gives CDR1 SGHVS, CDR2 FNYEAQ. The germline V and J ends were trimmed by 4 bases and 7 bases, with 23 bases remaining between them. In DNA, the CDR3 is TGTGCCAGCAGCTCGTATCCCGGTGGGAGGAGGCTAAATGAGCAGTTCTTC. It is translated as CASSSYPGGRRLNEQFF.

This chain uses TRBV11-2 with TRBJ1-2, with 7 bases identical to TRBD1. The CDR3 loop spans 15 amino acids. Germline assignment: CDR1 SGHAT and CDR2 FQNNGV. Unmatched junction bases numbered 8, after V lost 1 base and J lost 6 bases. The CDR3 coding sequence is TGTGCCAGCAGCTTAGGGACAGGTGTAACCCATGGCTACACCTTC. It is translated as CASSLGTGVTHGYTF.

The chain combines TRBV4-2 with TRBJ1-1, with 8 nucleotides matching TRBD1. The CDR3 runs 17 residues. After removal of 0 bases from V and 0 bases from J, the junction contained 6 bases not matched to a gene. Germline V gene data show CDR1 as LGHNA and CDR2 as YNFKEQ. The CDR3 DNA reads TGTGCCAGCAGCCAAGATCAAGGACAGGGTATGAACACTGAAGCTTTCTTT. Amino acids: CASSQDQGQGMNTEAFF.

The chain has TRBV23-1 and TRBJ2-3; possible D gene TRBD1, 6 bases. TRBV23-1 is assigned to the ORF class and has an uncertain function. The CDR3 extends over 12 amino acids. The V and J ends lost 8 bases and 6 bases respectively, with 12 bases between them. CDR3 region: CASRPRGDTQYF. The CDR3 DNA is TGCGCCAGCCGTCCGAGGGGGGATACGCAGTATTTT.

The V gene is TRBV7-9, the J gene TRBJ2-7; unclear D gene. This CDR3 spans 13 amino acids. The V gene's germline CDR1 is SEHNR and CDR2 FQNEAQ (reference sequence). V lost 5 bases, J lost 4 bases, and 12 bases lay in between. CDR3 nucleotide sequence: TGTGCCAGCAGCCCAGGATCATATTACGAGCAGTACTTC. This encodes CASSPGSYYEQYF.

The chain is built from TRBV7-6 and TRBJ2-1; TRBD2 matches at 13 bases. The germline V gene encodes CDR1 SGHVS and CDR2 FNYEAQ. The CDR3 is made up of 17 amino acids. J gave up 2 bases and V 5 bases, and 6 bases lay outside the gene matches. The CDR3 DNA reads as TGTGCCAGCAGCCAAACACTAGCGGGAGGGCCCTACAATGAGCAGTTCTTC. Translation gives CASSQTLAGGPYNEQFF.

The chain employs TRBV6-1 and TRBJ1-3, with D maybe TRBD1 (5 bases). CDR3 length: 13 amino acids. The germline V gene encodes CDR1 MNHNS and CDR2 SASEGT. V dropped 3 bases and J dropped 6 bases, with 9 bases sitting between them. The CDR3 sequence: CASSDREANTIYF. The CDR3 DNA reads TGTGCCAGCAGTGACAGGGAGGCAAACACCATATATTTT.

This clone was seen only once. J is TRBJ2-3 and V is TRBV11-2; 8 bases agree with TRBD1. The CDR3 has 15 residues. J was trimmed by 1 base and V by 2 bases; bases with no gene match: 2. Germline V gives CDR1 SGHAT, CDR2 FQNNGV. The CDR3 DNA sequence: TGTGCCAGCAGCTTAATGGGACAGGGCACAGATACGCAGTATTTT. Its protein is CASSLMGQGTDTQYF.

The chain is built from TRBV30 and TRBJ2-7; D might be TRBD1 (6 bases). Trimming cost V 0 bases and J 3 bases, with 21 bases left between them. This CDR3 has 17 amino acids. Germline values: CDR1 GTSNPN, CDR2 SVGIG (reference sequence). The CDR3 sequence: CAWSVRGSNVWNYEQYF. CDR3 DNA sequence: TGTGCCTGGAGTGTAAGGGGGTCGAACGTCTGGAACTACGAGCAGTACTTC.

The rearrangement uses TRBV7-9 and TRBJ1-2; TRBD1 agrees at 7 bases. Trimming removed 1 base from V and 7 bases from J; junction bases left unmatched: 6. This CDR3 region has 14 residues. Germline-derived CDR1 and CDR2 are SEHNR and FQNEAQ (reference sequence). This CDR3 reads CASSLGRQGGGYTF. CDR3 sequence (DNA): TGTGCCAGCAGCTTAGGGAGACAGGGAGGTGGCTACACCTTC. Full variable domain (missing parts from reference TRBV7-9 and TRBJ1-2): DTGVSQNPRHKITKRGQNVTFRCDPISEHNRLYWYRQTLGQGPEFLTYFQNEAQLEKSRLLSDRFSAERPKGSFSTLEIQRTEQGDSAMYLCASSLGRQGGGYTFGSGTRLTVV.

A single count supports this clone. CDR3 DNA sequence: TGTGCCAGTAGTATGCCAGGACTGGGGTTCCAAGAGACCCAGTACTTC. Amino acids: CASSMPGLGFQETQYF. The V gene is TRBV19, the J gene TRBJ2-5; possible D gene TRBD2, 5 bases. Trimming removed 3 bases from V and 1 base from J, with 15 bases in between. The CDR3 sequence is 16 residues long. From germline, CDR1 is LNHDA and CDR2 SQIVND (reference sequence).

V gene TRBV30 combines with J gene TRBJ1-6; unclear D gene. This CDR3 comprises 14 residues. Germline-derived CDR1 and CDR2 are GTSNPN and SVGIG (reference sequence). Deletions cut 0 bases from V and 6 bases from J, with 9 bases between. CDR3 sequence: CAWSVPRFNSPLHF. CDR3 nucleotides: TGTGCCTGGAGTGTACCCCGGTTTAATTCACCCCTCCACTTT.

The V call is TRBV30, the J call TRBJ2-1; D call uncertain. There are 17 residues in the CDR3. Germline assignment: CDR1 GTSNPN and CDR2 SVGIG (reference sequence). V lost 0 bases and J 0 bases, leaving 15 bases between the germline ends. CDR3 protein: CAWSVLAAQSSYNEQFF. The DNA for the CDR3 is TGTGCCTGGAGTGTACTGGCGGCTCAGAGCTCCTACAATGAGCAGTTCTTC.

The chain uses TRBV23-1 and TRBJ2-7, with 7 bases fitting TRBD2. TRBV23-1 is flagged as an ORF with uncertain function. V dropped 6 bases and J dropped 1; count of bases not matched to a gene: 12. The CDR3 spans 16 residues. CDR3 nucleotides: TGCGCCAGCAGCCCCGTTGGGTTTAGCGGGTCCTACGAGCAGTACTTC. Its protein product is CASSPVGFSGSYEQYF.

The rearrangement joins TRBV6-5 to TRBJ1-3; D gene uncertain. V lost 7 bases and J lost 4, with 5 bases in between. Germline loops: CDR1 MNHEY, CDR2 SVGAGI. The CDR3 has 11 amino acids. The CDR3 here is CASTSGNTIYF. The CDR3 DNA follows: TGTGCCAGCACATCCGGAAACACCATATATTTT.

As for this clone: Other DNA sequences of this sample code for an identical CDR3. The chain links TRBV27 to TRBJ2-5; a possible D gene is TRBD2 (5 bases). The V gene's germline CDR1 is MNHEY and CDR2 SMNVEV (reference sequence). Trimming removed 5 bases from V and 3 bases from J, with 10 bases in between. The length of the CDR3 is 13 residues. This chain's CDR3 is CASSRKREETQYF. Here the CDR3 DNA reads TGTGCCAGCAGTCGAAAGAGGGAAGAGACCCAGTACTTC.

This clone was seen just once. The rearrangement uses TRBV28 and TRBJ1-6, with TRBD1 matching 7 bases. The germline V gene has CDR1 MDHEN and CDR2 SYDVKM. The CDR3 covers 16 residues. V lost 3 bases and J lost 3; bases outside the gene matches: 5. CDR3 in DNA: TGTGCCAGCAGTTTCGAGGGGGCAGGCTATAATTCACCCCTCCACTTT. Translation: CASSFEGAGYNSPLHF.

The chain employs TRBV20-1 and TRBJ1-5; 12 nucleotides agree with TRBD1. Germline V gives CDR1 DFQATT, CDR2 SNEGSKA (reference sequence). The V and J ends lost 3 bases and 6 bases, in that order; junction bases with no gene match: 15. The CDR3 has 18 residues. The CDR3 here is CSASPGQGAGGLGQPQHF. In DNA, the CDR3 is TGCAGTGCTAGTCCGGGACAGGGGGCCGGGGGGCTCGGTCAGCCCCAGCATTTT.

The chain joins TRBV7-2 to TRBJ2-1, with 10 bases aligning to TRBD2. Per germline, CDR1 SGHTA and CDR2 FQGNSA. V shed 3 bases and J 7 bases; nucleotides not matched to a gene: 6. The CDR3 extends over 15 amino acids. The CDR3 protein is CASSLSSGGANEQFF. CDR3 bases: TGTGCCAGCAGCTTGTCTAGCGGGGGAGCTAATGAGCAGTTCTTC.

The chain uses TRBV7-2 and TRBJ2-3, with D possibly matching TRBD1 (7 bases). Germline CDR1 is SGHTA and CDR2 is FQGNSA. This CDR3 has 15 amino acids. V gave up 6 bases and J gave up 4 bases, with 17 bases separating them. Here the CDR3 reads CASSSGGLGPDTQYF. In nucleotides, the CDR3 is TGTGCCAGCAGTTCAGGGGGACTTGGCCCAGATACGCAGTATTTT.

The rearrangement uses TRBV5-8 and TRBJ2-7; D is uncertain. Trimming pared 6 bases from V and 6 bases from J, leaving 19 bases between. Germline V gene sequence: CDR1 SGHTS, CDR2 YDEGEE. The CDR3 loop spans 14 amino acids. The CDR3 nucleotides are TGTGCCAGCAACCCCATGGATTCCCGAGGCGAGCAGTACTTC. Amino acid sequence: CASNPMDSRGEQYF.

The chain links TRBV5-4 to TRBJ1-3; D is ambiguous. The germline gives CDR1 SGHNT, CDR2 YYREEE (reference sequence). Trimming removed 5 bases at V and 0 bases at J, with 12 bases between. The CDR3 has 15 residues. This CDR3 is CASSRDMLSGNTIYF. The CDR3 DNA reads TGTGCCAGCAGTCGAGACATGCTCTCTGGAAACACCATATATTTT.

The chain uses TRBV7-2 and TRBJ1-2; 7 nucleotides line up with TRBD1. Germline CDR1 SGHTA, CDR2 FQGNSA. The CDR3 has 15 amino acids. With 5 bases clipped from V and 1 base from J, the junction kept 7 bases outside the gene matches. This chain's CDR3 is CASSLNRGDNYGYTF. Here the CDR3 DNA reads TGTGCCAGCAGCCTAAACAGGGGCGATAACTATGGCTACACCTTC.

The chain joins TRBV11-3 to TRBJ2-1, with 7 bases fitting TRBD2. The CDR3 sequence is 16 residues long. Germline V lookup: CDR1 SGHNT, CDR2 YENEEA. V was pared by 5 bases and J by 6 bases, with 13 bases of the junction left unmatched. This CDR3 reads CASSLAGTTALNEQFF. The CDR3 DNA reads as TGTGCCAGCAGCCTGGCGGGGACTACAGCTCTCAATGAGCAGTTCTTC. Combining the CDR3 with reference TRBV11-3 and TRBJ2-1 gives the whole variable domain EAGVVQSPRYKIIEKKQPVAFWCNPISGHNTLYWYLQNLGQGPELLIRYENEEAVDDSQLPKDRFSAERLKGVDSTLKIQPAELGDSAVYLCASSLAGTTALNEQFFGPGTRLTVL.

The chain recombines TRBV4-2 with TRBJ2-6; 7 bases line up with TRBD1. The CDR3 extends over 16 amino acids. Germline-derived CDR1 and CDR2 are LGHNA and YNFKEQ. The J segment lost 2 bases and the V segment lost 4 bases, leaving 5 bases of the junction unmatched. The CDR3 loop reads CASSLPQGAGANVLTF. In nucleotides, the CDR3 is TGTGCCAGCAGCCTTCCCCAGGGGGCTGGGGCCAACGTCCTGACTTTC.

This rearrangement joins TRBV4-2 to TRBJ2-5, with D maybe TRBD2 (6 bases). V was cut by 0 bases and J by 2 bases, with 13 bases left in between. CDR3 length: 16 amino acids. Germline V gives CDR1 LGHNA, CDR2 YNFKEQ. In DNA, the CDR3 is TGTGCCAGCAGCCAAGATGAGGGAGGATGGCAAGAGACCCAGTACTTC. It specifies CASSQDEGGWQETQYF.